This T cell receptor beta chain derives from a study of Ad26.COV2.S vaccination and SARS-CoV-2 variants. Noted treatment: about 20 received Ad26.COV2.S at low or high dose, single or two shots; about five received placebo; per-sample allocation not given. Collection of samples fell on day 63 after the first vaccine or placebo injection. The germline gives CDR1 MNHEY, CDR2 SMNVEV (reference sequence). The germline V and J ends were trimmed by 10 bases and 2 bases, with 15 bases remaining between them. CDR3 size: 14 residues. Generated by immunoSEQ multiplex PCR, the TCRdb table keeps only in-frame clones and is missing some. The data contain roughly 680,000 clones, roughly 90% of them singletons.

The sample here was peripheral blood, taken in a trial of Ad26.COV2.S vaccine versus placebo. The TCR comes from a person aged 18-60 years who received the Ad26.COV2.S COVID-19 vaccine or a placebo. This chain connects TRBV27 to TRBJ2-1; D is uncertain. Here the CDR3 DNA reads TGTGCCACCGGAGTGGCAGAAACCTACAATGAGCAGTTCTTC. As protein: CATGVAETYNEQFF.